Relative to its sample, the clone carrying this TCR beta chain is medium-sized. V dropped 1 base and J dropped 6 bases, with 7 bases sitting between them. The CDR3 runs to 12 residues. Germline CDR1 reads MDHEN; CDR2 reads SYDVKM. The sample originates from a study of circulating CD8 cells and anti-PD-1 response in melanoma. Sorting of live CD3+CD8+TCRalphabeta+ cells by PD-1 and/or TIGIT gave four subsets. Each library started from roughly 16 ng of total RNA using the QIAseq Immune Repertoire TCR panel. TCRdb itself ran the reads through MiXCR, one entry per CDR3 protein. The sample has about 1,300 distinct CDR3 sequences, around 7.6% seen once.

V and J are TRBV28 and TRBJ2-7, with a tentative D call TRBD1 (6 bases). This TCR was recovered from a human donor with melanoma. This specimen consisted of CD8+ T cells from PBMCs, obtained at baseline or after one month of anti-PD-1 therapy (not recorded which). In DNA form, the CDR3 reads TGTGCCAGCAGTTTATACAGGGCCGAGCAGTACTTC. The encoded protein is CASSLYRAEQYF. The full variable domain, rest sourced from reference TRBV28 and TRBJ2-7, is DVKVTQSSRYLVKRTGEKVFLECVQDMDHENMFWYRQDPGLGLRLIYFSYDVKMKEKGDIPEGYSVSREKKERFSLILESASTNQTSMYLCASSLYRAEQYFGPGTRLTVT.